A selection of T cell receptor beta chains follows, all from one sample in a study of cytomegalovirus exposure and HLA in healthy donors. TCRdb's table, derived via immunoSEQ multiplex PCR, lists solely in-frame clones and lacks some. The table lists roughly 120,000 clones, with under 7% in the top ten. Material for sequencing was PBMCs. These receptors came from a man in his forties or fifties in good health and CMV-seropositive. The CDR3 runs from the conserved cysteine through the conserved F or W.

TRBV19 CASSMPDYQPQHF
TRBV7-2 CASSQDRGTGYEQYF
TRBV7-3 CASSLVPAGQGYSPLHF
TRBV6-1 CASSPGLAYGYTF
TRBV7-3 CASSLTGGSGGYTF
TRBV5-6 CASSSDREGDTQYF
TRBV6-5 CAAARGDPVIYGYTF
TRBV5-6 CASGKGDRGPYEQYF
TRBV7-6 CASSLGAGARNQPQHF
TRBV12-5 CASGLTSTGANTEAFF
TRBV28 CASSPRGSGRVGVLFEQYF
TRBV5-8 CASSLQALKANVLTF
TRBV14 CASSQDRRSGNTIYF
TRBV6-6 CASSYGGVDYGYTF
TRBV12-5 CASGLGTSGSTDTQYF
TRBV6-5 CASSYRVQGGGEKLFF
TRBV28 CASSLLQDVNYGYTF
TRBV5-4 CASSLVPSGGGNEQFF
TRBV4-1 CASSHSASVRPQDTQYF
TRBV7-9 CASSGQGAYEQYF
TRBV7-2 CASSLVGGASPYEQYF
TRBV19 CASSRGAGGETQYF
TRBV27 CASSSGVYGYTF
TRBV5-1 CASSLIGGGPTTDTQYF
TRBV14 CASSQGSFLGHEQYF
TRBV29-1 CSVVSGYTF
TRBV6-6 CASSYNSRLYGYTF
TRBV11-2 CASRPPGTSSYNEQFF
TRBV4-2 CASSLGTGTGELFF
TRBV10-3 CAISDLGSTPGSTQYF
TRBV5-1 CASSLGYAGAADTQYF
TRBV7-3 CASSLIAADTQYF
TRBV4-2 CASSQEIQGAQYF
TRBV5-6 CASSLVSETQYF
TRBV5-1 CASSSGTTMGGEQYF
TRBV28 CASSLGREETQYF
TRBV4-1 CASSQAEISEVQFF
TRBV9 CASSVDGSYEQYF
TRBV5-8 CASDKGQLLAKNIQYF
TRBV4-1 CASSQDLRAANTGELFF
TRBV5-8 CASSFRVSGANVLTF
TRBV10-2 CASSDVQEDGNTEAFF
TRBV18 CASSASQGATYEQYF
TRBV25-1 CASRPGQSDQETQYF
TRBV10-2 CASSWMGGSEAFF
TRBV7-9 CASTPGRVSGNTIYF
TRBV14 CASSPRTYGNTIYF
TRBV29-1 CSVRGLAGKNEQFF
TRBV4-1 CASSLRTGADTQYF
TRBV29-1 CSVEDRELAGHNEQFF
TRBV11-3 CASTFGGGTGELFF
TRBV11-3 CASSSWGGTDNEQFF
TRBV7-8 CASSLLGNNQPQHF
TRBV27 CASSPQTSFLGQETQYF
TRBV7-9 CASSSPGQPLDTQYF
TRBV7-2 CASSRDRVDTGELFF
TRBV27 CASSLHLNYEQYF
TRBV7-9 CASSLATGQGSSPLHF
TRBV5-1 CASSLTGRDGYTF